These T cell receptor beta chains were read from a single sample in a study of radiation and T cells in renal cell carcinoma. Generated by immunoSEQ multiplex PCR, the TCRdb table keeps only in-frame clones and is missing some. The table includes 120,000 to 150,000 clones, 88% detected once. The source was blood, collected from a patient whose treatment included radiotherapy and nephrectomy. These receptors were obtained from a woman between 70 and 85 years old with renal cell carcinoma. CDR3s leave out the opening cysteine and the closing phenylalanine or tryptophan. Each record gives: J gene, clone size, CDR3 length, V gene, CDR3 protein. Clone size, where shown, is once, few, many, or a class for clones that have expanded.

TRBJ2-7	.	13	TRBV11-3	ASSAGTGRSREQY
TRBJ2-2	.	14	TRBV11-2	ASSFFPGGQTGELF
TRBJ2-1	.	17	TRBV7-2	ASSLRTSGGPSSYNEQF
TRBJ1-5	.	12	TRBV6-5	ASSYSKRNQPQH
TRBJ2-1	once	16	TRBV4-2	ASSQQMTSGGAVNEQF
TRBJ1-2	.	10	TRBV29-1	SVVGGGYGYT
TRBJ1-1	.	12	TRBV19	ASSIGQGSTEAF
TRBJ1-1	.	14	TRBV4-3	ASSQESRIRNTEAF
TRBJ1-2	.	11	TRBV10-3	AISDAPNYGYT
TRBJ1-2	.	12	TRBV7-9	ASSLEGRTYGYT
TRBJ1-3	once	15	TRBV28	ASSPRQPRSSGNTIY
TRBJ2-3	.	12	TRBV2	ASWVGVPTDTQY
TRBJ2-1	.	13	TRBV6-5	ASSFSRTSGGRQF
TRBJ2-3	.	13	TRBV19	ASSIIGDRLNTQY
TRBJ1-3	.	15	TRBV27	ASSPIGQGQWGNTIY
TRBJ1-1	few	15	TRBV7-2	ASSLLEAGALNTEAF
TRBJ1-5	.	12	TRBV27	ASSLSSANQPQH
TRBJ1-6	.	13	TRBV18	ASSPLGQDVSPLH
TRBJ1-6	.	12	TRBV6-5	ATSPSRINSPLH
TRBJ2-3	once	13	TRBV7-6	ASSLGGQGSWTQY
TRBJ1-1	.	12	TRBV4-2	ASSPARGRTEAF
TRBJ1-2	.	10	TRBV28	ASRQGLYGYT
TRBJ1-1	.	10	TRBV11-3	ASRDYGTEAF
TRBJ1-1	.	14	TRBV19	ASSSNRRNVNTEAF
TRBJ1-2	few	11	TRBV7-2	ASSLTGYYGYT
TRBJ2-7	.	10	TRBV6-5	ASRQANYEQY
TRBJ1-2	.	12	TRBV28	AIPGTALNYGYT
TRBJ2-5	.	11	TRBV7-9	ASSLAGGETQY
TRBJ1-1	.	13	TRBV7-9	ASSYGRTVNTEAF
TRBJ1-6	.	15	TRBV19	AIRLEQGSAYNSPLH
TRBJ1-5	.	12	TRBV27	ASSFSGANQPQH
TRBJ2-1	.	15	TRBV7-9	ASSLTPVGTGVGEQF
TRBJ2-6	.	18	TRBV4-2	ASSQDPPSGGISGANVLT
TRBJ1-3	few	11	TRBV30	AWRLAGGNTIY
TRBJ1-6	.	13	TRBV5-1	ASSLDSAPDSPLH
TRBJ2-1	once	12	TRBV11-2	ASSRLGRGNEQF
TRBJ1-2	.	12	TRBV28	ASSPIGKGEGYT
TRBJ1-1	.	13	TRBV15	ATSRVRQGLTEAF
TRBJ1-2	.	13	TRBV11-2	ASSLGQGGNYGYT
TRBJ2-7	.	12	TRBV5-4	ASSLDRGVLEQY
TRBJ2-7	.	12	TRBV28	ASSLAAGPYEQY
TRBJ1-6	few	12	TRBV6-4	ASSEEPWISPLH